This passage covers 11 T cell receptor beta chains from one sample sequenced in a study of identical twins. Using its own MiXCR run on the 5' RACE reads, TCRdb lists one record per CDR3 protein. The sample contains hundreds of thousands of distinct CDR3 sequences, 6% to 6.5% of which appear only once. Sequencing input: naive T cells sorted from blood. Receptors were obtained from a man in his late teens or twenties in good health.

This clonotype was recorded at least ten times. V gene TRBV29-1 combines with J gene TRBJ2-1; D call uncertain. Germline values: CDR1 SQVTM, CDR2 ANQGSEA. The CDR3 consists of 16 residues. Trimming left V 0 bases short and J 3 bases short, with 15 bases between. CDR3 sequence reads: CSVEERRLELYNEQFF. Here the CDR3 DNA reads TGCAGCGTTGAAGAAAGGCGTCTGGAACTCTACAATGAGCAGTTCTTC.

Details on this clonotype: The conserved final phenylalanine or tryptophan is absent from the CDR3, which likely points to a read error. V and J are TRBV29-1 and TRBJ1-1; TRBD1 matches at 11 bases. The V gene's germline CDR1 is SQVTM and CDR2 ANQGSEA. The junction had 4 bases not matched to a gene; V was cut back by 6 bases and J by 4 bases. The CDR3 runs 13 residues. CDR3 coding DNA: TGCAGCGTGGGACAGGGGGAGGCCACTGAAGCTTTCTGT. Residues: CSVGQGEATEAFC.

V usage is TRBV14 and J usage is TRBJ2-4; 8 bases are shared with TRBD2. The V gene end was trimmed by 5 bases and the J gene end by 5 bases; junction bases not matched to a gene: 2. The germline V gene has CDR1 SGHDN and CDR2 FVKESK. The CDR3 loop spans 13 amino acids. The CDR3 DNA reads as TGTGCCAGCAGCTTCGGGAGGGAAAACATTCAGTACTTC. Amino acids: CASSFGRENIQYF.

This clonotype was seen ten or more times. The chain couples TRBV7-6 to TRBJ1-1; D is possibly TRBD1 (5 bases). Looked up from germline, CDR1 is SGHVS and CDR2 is FNYEAQ. The CDR3 runs to 15 residues. Trimming cost V 1 base and J 4 bases, with 13 bases left between them. The CDR3, as DNA: TGTGCCAGCAGCTTAGAGGGATGGGGCCGCACTGAAGCTTTCTTT. Translating gives CASSLEGWGRTEAFF.

This clonotype was seen ten or more times. The V call is TRBV5-1, the J call TRBJ2-1, with no clear D. The CDR3 runs 12 residues. Trimming left V 2 bases short and J 8 bases short, with 8 bases between. Germline V gene sequence: CDR1 SGHRS, CDR2 YFSETQ. In DNA form, the CDR3 reads TGCGCCAGCAGCTTACGGCCAGATGAGCAGTTCTTC. Translation: CASSLRPDEQFF.

This clonotype was recorded at least ten times. V is TRBV5-1 and J is TRBJ2-4, with D unresolved. Germline V gene lookup returns CDR1 SGHRS and CDR2 YFSETQ. The CDR3 has 14 amino acids. The ends were cut back, 0 bases at V and 8 bases at J, with 12 bases in the middle. The DNA of the CDR3 is TGCGCCAGCAGCTTGGTTGGGTCCCCCGACATTCAGTACTTC. Its translation is CASSLVGSPDIQYF.

This clonotype was seen more than once but under ten times. V gene TRBV5-1 combines with J gene TRBJ2-7, with D perhaps matching TRBD1 (6 bases). CDR1 and CDR2 from the germline V gene are SGHRS and YFSETQ. Between the trimmed V and J ends, which lost 5 bases and 0 bases, there was a span of 12 bases. The CDR3 length is 14 residues. The CDR3 sequence is CASRLQGSSYEQYF. CDR3 nucleotides: TGCGCCAGCAGGCTGCAGGGGAGCTCCTACGAGCAGTACTTC.

The DNA of the CDR3 is TGTGCCAGCAGTCACCTCGGAGCGGGAGAGTACAATGAGCAGTTCTTC. It translates to CASSHLGAGEYNEQFF. The V gene is TRBV27, the J gene TRBJ2-1; 8 bases map to TRBD2. The CDR3 is 16 amino acids. CDR1 and CDR2 (germline): MNHEY, SMNVEV (reference sequence). Trimming cost V 5 bases and J 4 bases; bases outside gene matches: 10.

J is TRBJ2-5 and V is TRBV24-1; the D is unclear. Germline lookup yields CDR1 KGHDR and CDR2 SFDVKD. The CDR3 is made up of 13 amino acids. V was trimmed by 0 bases and J by 2 bases, leaving 3 bases between them. CDR3 DNA sequence: TGTGCCACCAGTGATTTGGGACAAGAGACCCAGTACTTC. Encoded protein: CATSDLGQETQYF.

This clonotype was counted at least ten times. The chain has TRBV10-3 and TRBJ2-1; D gene unclear. V dropped 8 bases and J dropped 0 bases, with 5 bases sitting between them. The CDR3 has 12 residues. Germline CDR1 reads ENHRY; CDR2 reads SYGVKD. The CDR3 sequence: CAIGDSYNEQFF. For the CDR3, the DNA is TGTGCCATCGGCGACTCCTACAATGAGCAGTTCTTC.

The genes are TRBV11-2 and TRBJ2-5; TRBD2 matches 9 bases. V was clipped by 5 bases and J by 5 bases; unmatched bases: 12. The CDR3 runs to 16 residues. Germline CDR1 SGHAT, CDR2 FQNNGV. The CDR3 loop reads CASSLNVAGAGETQYF. CDR3 DNA sequence: TGTGCCAGCAGCCTCAACGTAGCGGGAGCGGGGGAGACCCAGTACTTC.